The 14 T cell receptor beta chains below all came from one sample that was sequenced in a study of response to subunit inactivated influenza vaccine. One entry per CDR3 protein results from TCRdb running MiXCR on the RT-PCR reads. The data show about 620,000 distinct CDR3 sequences, with about 11% seen just once and approximately 11% held by the top ten. These records were also assigned to another study, of T cells expressing NK-cell markers. That paper states: Template switching by 5'RACE with UMIs generated the TCR beta cDNA.

Here the sequenced sample was PBMCs from blood, taken on the day of vaccination. All receptors derive from a man over 45 who received an inactivated influenza vaccine.

This clonotype was seen only a few times. The genes are TRBV6-1 and TRBJ1-3; the D gene is possibly TRBD1 (5 bases). Germline CDR1 MNHNS, CDR2 SASEGT. The CDR3 is made up of 15 amino acids. Trimming pared 7 bases from V and 2 bases from J, leaving 15 bases between. For the CDR3, the DNA is TGTGCCAGCAAGGGACGGCTAGGGACTGGAAACACCATATATTTT. Its translation is CASKGRLGTGNTIYF.

This clonotype was detected a few times. J is TRBJ2-7 and V is TRBV6-2 or TRBV6-3, with 9 bases lining up with TRBD1. This CDR3 is built from 15 residues. Germline V CDR1 and CDR2: MNHEY, SVGEGT. V dropped 7 bases and J dropped 3; count of bases not matched to a gene: 10. The DNA for the CDR3 is TGTGCCAGCACTACCTGGACAGGGGCGTACTACGAGCAGTACTTC. Its translation is CASTTWTGAYYEQYF.

In its sample, this clonotype was seen a few times. The chain links TRBV14 to TRBJ1-1, with unresolved D. This CDR3 comprises 14 residues. Germline CDR1 and CDR2: SGHDN and FVKESK. V lost 5 bases and J 1 base, leaving 11 bases between the germline ends. The CDR3 region has the DNA TGTGCCAGCAGCGAACCCGGGTGGAACACTGAAGCTTTCTTT. It is translated as CASSEPGWNTEAFF.

This clonotype has only a few counts. V gene TRBV20-1 combines with J gene TRBJ2-3, with 8 bases lining up with TRBD2. The CDR3 is 14 residues long. CDR1 and CDR2 (germline): DFQATT, SNEGSKA (reference sequence). V was pared by 4 bases and J by 5 bases, with 8 bases of the junction left unmatched. This CDR3 reads CSAMGSGRLDTQYF. CDR3 sequence (DNA): TGCAGTGCTATGGGAAGCGGGAGATTAGATACGCAGTATTTT.

This chain uses TRBV20-1 with TRBJ2-7, with TRBD1 identical over 8 bases. Germline V gene lookup returns CDR1 DFQATT and CDR2 SNEGSKA (reference sequence). V shed 4 bases and J 6 bases; nucleotides not matched to a gene: 8. The CDR3 length is 13 residues. CDR3 nucleotides: TGCAGTGCTAAAACAGGACAGGGCGCCGAGCAGTACTTC. It translates to CSAKTGQGAEQYF.

The chain combines TRBV2 with TRBJ2-7; unclear D gene. The V end was cut by 3 bases, the J end by 2 bases, with 5 bases between. This CDR3 is 12 amino acids long. Germline assignment: CDR1 SNHLY and CDR2 FYNNEI. CDR3 bases: TGTGCCAGCAGTGACAGAACCTACGAGCAGTACTTC. Translated: CASSDRTYEQYF. Variable domain in full (rest from reference TRBV2 and TRBJ2-7): EPEVTQTPSHQVTQMGQEVILRCVPISNHLYFYWYRQILGQKVEFLVSFYNNEISEKSEIFDDQFSVERPDGSNFTLKIRSTKLEDSAMYFCASSDRTYEQYFGPGTRLTVT.

This clonotype appeared a few times. The CDR3 reads CASSSTGTGNEAFF. The CDR3 nucleotides are TGCGCCAGCAGCTCGACCGGGACAGGTAATGAAGCTTTCTTT. V usage is TRBV5-1 and J usage is TRBJ1-1, with 8 bases identical to TRBD1. The CDR3 length is 14 residues. Germline CDR1 is SGHRS and CDR2 is YFSETQ. V gave up 3 bases and J gave up 7 bases; unmatched junction bases: 8.

This clonotype was seen a few times. The gene calls are TRBV18 and TRBJ1-1; TRBD1 might be the D (5 bases). The CDR3 is 13 amino acids. V was clipped by 4 bases and J by 5 bases, with 11 bases between them. Germline assignment: CDR1 KGHSH and CDR2 LQKENI. CDR3 in DNA: TGTGCCAGCTCACAGGGGCCGGAAACTGAAGCTTTCTTT. This gives the protein CASSQGPETEAFF.

This clonotype has a handful of counts. This chain uses TRBV29-1 with TRBJ2-1; D is perhaps TRBD1 or TRBD2 (5 bases each). This CDR3 has 14 residues. Trimming cost V 0 bases and J 7 bases, with 13 bases left between them. In germline, CDR1 is SQVTM, CDR2 ANQGSEA. CDR3 protein: CSVEDPWDGNEQFF. Written as DNA, the CDR3 is TGCAGCGTTGAAGACCCTTGGGACGGGAATGAGCAGTTCTTC.

This rearrangement joins TRBV5-6 to TRBJ1-2; D call uncertain. Germline V gene data show CDR1 as SGHDT and CDR2 as YYEEEE. Trimming took off 6 bases at V and 8 bases at J, with 17 bases between the two ends. This CDR3 contains 13 residues. CDR3 sequence reads: CASNKRGSGGYTF. For the CDR3, the DNA is TGTGCCAGCAACAAAAGAGGGAGTGGCGGCTACACCTTC. Filled out from reference TRBV5-6 and TRBJ1-2, the complete variable domain reads DAGVTQSPTHLIKTRGQQVTLRCSPKSGHDTVSWYQQALGQGPQFIFQYYEEEERQRGNFPDRFSGHQFPNYSSELNVNALLLGDSALYLCASNKRGSGGYTFGSGTRLTVV.

The J gene is TRBJ2-6, the V gene TRBV5-1, with unresolved D. Germline CDR1 and CDR2: SGHRS and YFSETQ. This CDR3 spans 17 amino acids. Trimming removed 0 bases from V and 1 base from J, with 11 bases in between. CDR3 amino acids: CASSLAVGKSGANVLTF. CDR3 bases: TGCGCCAGCAGCTTGGCAGTAGGGAAGTCTGGGGCCAACGTCCTGACTTTC.

This clonotype was detected only a few times. The chain recombines TRBV7-2 with TRBJ2-5; 7 nucleotides line up with TRBD1. The V gene's germline CDR1 is SGHTA and CDR2 FQGNSA. The CDR3 runs 23 residues. Trimming took 3 bases from V and 5 from J; bases not matched to a gene: 33. CDR3 in DNA: TGTGCCAGCAGCTTTCTCGTAAACAGTCGATTCTTAGACCGACAGGGCCTCGGGGAGACCCAGTACTTC. Amino acid sequence: CASSFLVNSRFLDRQGLGETQYF.

The sample holds a few counts of this clonotype. The gene calls are TRBV7-9 and TRBJ2-7; 8 bases fit TRBD1. The CDR3 runs 14 residues. Germline CDR1 reads SEHNR; CDR2 reads FQNEAQ (reference sequence). V shed 5 bases and J 5 bases; nucleotides not matched to a gene: 8. In DNA form, the CDR3 reads TGTGCCAGCAGCCCAAAGACAGGGGAGAACGAGCAGTACTTC. As protein: CASSPKTGENEQYF.

This clonotype was counted ten times or more. The chain is built from TRBV12-3 or TRBV12-4 and TRBJ2-1, with D maybe TRBD2 (6 bases). The CDR3 is made up of 15 amino acids. With 4 bases removed from V and 2 bases from J, the gap between germline ends came to 12 bases. The CDR3 protein is CASSSRDSTYNEQFF. Here the CDR3 DNA reads TGTGCCAGCAGTTCCCGGGACTCCACCTACAATGAGCAGTTCTTC.